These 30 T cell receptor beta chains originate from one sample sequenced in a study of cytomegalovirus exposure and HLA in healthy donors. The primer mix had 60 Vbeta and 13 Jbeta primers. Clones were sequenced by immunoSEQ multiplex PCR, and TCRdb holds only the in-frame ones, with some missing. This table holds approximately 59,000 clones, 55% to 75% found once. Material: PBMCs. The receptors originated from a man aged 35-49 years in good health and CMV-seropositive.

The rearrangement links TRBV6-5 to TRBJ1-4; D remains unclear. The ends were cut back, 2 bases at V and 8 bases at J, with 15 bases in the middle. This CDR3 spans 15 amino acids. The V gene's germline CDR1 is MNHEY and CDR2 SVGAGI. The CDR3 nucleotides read TGTGCCAGCAGTTACGAAGGAGGGATCGGAGAAAAACTGTTTTTT. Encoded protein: CASSYEGGIGEKLFF.

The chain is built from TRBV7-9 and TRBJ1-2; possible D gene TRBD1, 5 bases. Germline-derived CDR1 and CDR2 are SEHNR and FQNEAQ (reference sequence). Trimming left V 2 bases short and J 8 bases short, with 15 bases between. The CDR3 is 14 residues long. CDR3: CASSLLAGKEGYTF. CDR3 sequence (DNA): TGTGCCAGCAGCTTACTGGCAGGGAAGGAAGGCTACACCTTC.

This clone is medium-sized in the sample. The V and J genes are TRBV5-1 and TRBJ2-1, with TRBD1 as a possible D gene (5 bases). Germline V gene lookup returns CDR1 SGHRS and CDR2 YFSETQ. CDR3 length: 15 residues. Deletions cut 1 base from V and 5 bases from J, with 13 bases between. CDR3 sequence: CASSLQGSEHNEQFF. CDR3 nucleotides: TGCGCCAGCAGCTTGCAGGGATCCGAGCACAATGAGCAGTTCTTC.

The CDR3 protein is CATSRDSETQYF. Written as DNA, the CDR3 is TGTGCCACCAGCAGAGATTCGGAGACCCAGTACTTC. The chain links TRBV15 to TRBJ2-5; D not certain. Germline V gives CDR1 LNHNV, CDR2 YYDKDF (reference sequence). V was trimmed by 0 bases and J by 5 bases, leaving 4 bases between them. This CDR3 comprises 12 residues. Full variable domain (rest looked up from reference TRBV15 and TRBJ2-5): DAMVIQNPRYQVTQFGKPVTLSCSQTLNHNVMYWYQQKSSQAPKLLFHYYDKDFNNEADTPDNFQSRRPNTSFCFLDIRSPGLGDTAMYLCATSRDSETQYFGPGTRLLVL.

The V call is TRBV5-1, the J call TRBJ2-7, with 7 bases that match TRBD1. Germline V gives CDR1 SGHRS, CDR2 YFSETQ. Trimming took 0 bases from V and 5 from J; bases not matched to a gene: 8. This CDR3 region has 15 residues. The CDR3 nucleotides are TGCGCCAGCAGCTTGGCGGTTACAGGGGATAACGAGCAGTACTTC. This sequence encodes CASSLAVTGDNEQYF.

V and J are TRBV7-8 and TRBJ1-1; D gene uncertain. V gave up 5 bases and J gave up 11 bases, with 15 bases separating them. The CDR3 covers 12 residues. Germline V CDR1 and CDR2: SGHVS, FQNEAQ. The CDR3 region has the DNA TGTGCCAGCAGCCCCGATACGAAGGAGGCTTTCTTT. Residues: CASSPDTKEAFF.

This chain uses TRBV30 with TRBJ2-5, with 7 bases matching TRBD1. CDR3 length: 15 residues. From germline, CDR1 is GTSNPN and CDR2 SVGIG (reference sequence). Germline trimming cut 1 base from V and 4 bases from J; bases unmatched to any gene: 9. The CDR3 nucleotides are TGTGCCTGGAGTGATCGCCCTCAGGGGGTAGAGACCCAGTACTTC. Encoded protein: CAWSDRPQGVETQYF.

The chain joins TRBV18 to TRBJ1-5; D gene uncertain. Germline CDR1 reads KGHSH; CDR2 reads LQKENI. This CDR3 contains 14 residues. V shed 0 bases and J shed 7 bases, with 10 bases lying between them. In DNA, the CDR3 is TGTGCCAGCTCACCACCGGGGAGTAACCAGCCCCAGCATTTT. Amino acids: CASSPPGSNQPQHF.

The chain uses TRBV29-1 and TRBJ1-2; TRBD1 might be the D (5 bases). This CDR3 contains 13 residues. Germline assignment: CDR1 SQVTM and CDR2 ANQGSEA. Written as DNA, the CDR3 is TGCAGGATCCTCCAAGACAGCCTCTATGGCTACACCTTC. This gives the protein CRILQDSLYGYTF.

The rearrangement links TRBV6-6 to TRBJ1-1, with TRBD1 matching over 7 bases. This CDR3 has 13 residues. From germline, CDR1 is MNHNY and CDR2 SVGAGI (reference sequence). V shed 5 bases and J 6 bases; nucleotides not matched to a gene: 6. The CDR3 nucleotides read TGTGCCAGCAGTGGGACAGTTTCCTCTGAAGCTTTCTTT. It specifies CASSGTVSSEAFF.

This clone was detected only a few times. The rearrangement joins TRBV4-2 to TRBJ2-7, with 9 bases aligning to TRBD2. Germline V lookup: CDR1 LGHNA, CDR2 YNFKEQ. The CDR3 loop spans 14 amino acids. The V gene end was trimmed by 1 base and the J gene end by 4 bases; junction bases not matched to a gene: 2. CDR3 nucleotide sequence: TGTGCCAGCAGCCAAGGCGGGGGGGCTTACGAGCAGTACTTC. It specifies CASSQGGGAYEQYF.

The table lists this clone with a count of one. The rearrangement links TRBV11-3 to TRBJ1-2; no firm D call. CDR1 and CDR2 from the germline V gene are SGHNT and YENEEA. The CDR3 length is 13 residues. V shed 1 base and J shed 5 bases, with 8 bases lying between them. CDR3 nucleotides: TGTGCCAGCAGCTTAGGATCAGTGTATGGCTACACCTTC. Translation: CASSLGSVYGYTF.

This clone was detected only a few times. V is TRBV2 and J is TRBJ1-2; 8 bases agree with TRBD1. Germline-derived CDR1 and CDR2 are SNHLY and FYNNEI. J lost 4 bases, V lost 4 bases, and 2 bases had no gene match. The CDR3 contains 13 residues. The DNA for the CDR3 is TGTGCCAGCAGTGCGACAGGGGCCTATGGCTACACCTTC. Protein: CASSATGAYGYTF.

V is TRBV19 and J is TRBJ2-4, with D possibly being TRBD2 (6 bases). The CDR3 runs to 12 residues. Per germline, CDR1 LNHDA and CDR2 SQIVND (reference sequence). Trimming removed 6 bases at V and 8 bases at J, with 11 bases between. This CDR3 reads CASSPGGDIQYF. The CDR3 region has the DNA TGTGCCAGTAGCCCCGGCGGGGACATTCAGTACTTC.

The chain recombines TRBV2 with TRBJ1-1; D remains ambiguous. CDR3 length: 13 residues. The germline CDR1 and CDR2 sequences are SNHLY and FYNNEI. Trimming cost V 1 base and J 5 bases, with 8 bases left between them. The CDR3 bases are TGTGCCAGCAGTGAAGGCGGAGGGACTGAAGCTTTCTTT. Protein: CASSEGGGTEAFF.

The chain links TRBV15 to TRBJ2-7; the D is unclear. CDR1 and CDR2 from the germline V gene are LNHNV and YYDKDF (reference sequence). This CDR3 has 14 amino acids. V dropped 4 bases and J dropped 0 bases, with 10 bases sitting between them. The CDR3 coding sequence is TGTGCCACCAGCACCATAGAAAGCTCCTACGAGCAGTACTTC. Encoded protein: CATSTIESSYEQYF.

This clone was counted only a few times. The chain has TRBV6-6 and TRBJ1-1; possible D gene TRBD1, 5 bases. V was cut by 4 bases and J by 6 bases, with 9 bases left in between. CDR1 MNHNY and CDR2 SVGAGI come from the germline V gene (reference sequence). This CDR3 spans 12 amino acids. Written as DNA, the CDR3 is TGTGCCAGCAGTTGGGGGGAAGCTGAAGCTTTCTTT. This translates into CASSWGEAEAFF.

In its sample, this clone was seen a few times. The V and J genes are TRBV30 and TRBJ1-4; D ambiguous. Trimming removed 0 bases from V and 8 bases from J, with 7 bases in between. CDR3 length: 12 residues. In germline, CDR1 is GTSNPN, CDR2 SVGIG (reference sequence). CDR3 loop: CAWSVIREKLFF. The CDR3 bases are TGTGCCTGGAGTGTAATCCGGGAAAAACTGTTTTTT.

The DNA for the CDR3 is TGTGCCAGCAGTTACTGGGACAGGGTCCACGAGCAGTACTTC. Residues: CASSYWDRVHEQYF. The rearrangement links TRBV6-6 to TRBJ2-7, with 9 bases identical to TRBD1. V was pared by 1 base and J by 5 bases, with 3 bases of the junction left unmatched. The CDR3 runs to 14 residues. Germline V lookup: CDR1 MNHNY, CDR2 SVGAGI (reference sequence).

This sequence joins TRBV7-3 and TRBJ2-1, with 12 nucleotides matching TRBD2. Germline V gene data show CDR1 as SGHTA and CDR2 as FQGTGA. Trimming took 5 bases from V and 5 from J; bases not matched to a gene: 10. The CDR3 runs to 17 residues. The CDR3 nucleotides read TGTGCCAGCAGCGCCACTAGCGGGGGGTCCCTAGACAATGAGCAGTTCTTC. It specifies CASSATSGGSLDNEQFF.

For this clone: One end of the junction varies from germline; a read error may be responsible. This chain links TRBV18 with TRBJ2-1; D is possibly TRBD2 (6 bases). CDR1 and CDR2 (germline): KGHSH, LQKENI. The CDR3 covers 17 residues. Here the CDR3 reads CASSPDTSLGSSNEQFF. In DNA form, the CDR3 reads TGTGCCAGCTCACCTGATACTAGCCTCGGATCCTCCAATGAGCAGTTCTTC. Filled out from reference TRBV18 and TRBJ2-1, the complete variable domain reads NAGVMQNPRHLVRRRGQEARLRCSPMKGHSHVYWYRQLPEEGLKFMVYLQKENIIDESGMPKERFSAEFPKEGPSILRIQQVVRGDSAAYFCASSPDTSLGSSNEQFFGPGTRLTVL.

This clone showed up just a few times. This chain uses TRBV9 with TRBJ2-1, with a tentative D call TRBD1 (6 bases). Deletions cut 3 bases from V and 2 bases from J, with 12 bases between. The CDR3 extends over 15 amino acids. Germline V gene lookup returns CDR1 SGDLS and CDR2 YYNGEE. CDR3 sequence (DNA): TGTGCCAGCAGCGGAACAGGGCCCCCCTACAATGAGCAGTTCTTC. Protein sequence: CASSGTGPPYNEQFF. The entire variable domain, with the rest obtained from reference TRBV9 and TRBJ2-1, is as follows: DSGVTQTPKHLITATGQRVTLRCSPRSGDLSVYWYQQSLDQGLQFLIQYYNGEERAKGNILERFSAQQFPDLHSELNLSSLELGDSALYFCASSGTGPPYNEQFFGPGTRLTVL.

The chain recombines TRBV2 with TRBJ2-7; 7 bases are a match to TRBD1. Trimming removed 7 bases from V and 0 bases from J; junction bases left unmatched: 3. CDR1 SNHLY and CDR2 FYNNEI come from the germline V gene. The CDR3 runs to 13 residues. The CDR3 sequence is CASTGGVSYEQYF. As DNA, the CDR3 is TGTGCCAGCACAGGGGGAGTCTCCTACGAGCAGTACTTC.

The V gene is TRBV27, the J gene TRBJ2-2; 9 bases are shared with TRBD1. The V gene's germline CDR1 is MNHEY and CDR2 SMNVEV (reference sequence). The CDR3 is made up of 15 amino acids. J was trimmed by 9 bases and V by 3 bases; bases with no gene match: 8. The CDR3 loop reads CASSFDTGTGRELFF. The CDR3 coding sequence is TGTGCCAGCAGTTTCGACACCGGGACAGGGAGGGAGCTGTTTTTT.

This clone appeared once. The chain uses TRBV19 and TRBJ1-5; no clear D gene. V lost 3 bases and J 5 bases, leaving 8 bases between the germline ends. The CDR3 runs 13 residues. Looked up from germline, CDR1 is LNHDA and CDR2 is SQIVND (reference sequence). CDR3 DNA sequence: TGTGCCAGTAGTATCCAGGCCTATCAGCCCCAGCATTTT. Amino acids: CASSIQAYQPQHF.

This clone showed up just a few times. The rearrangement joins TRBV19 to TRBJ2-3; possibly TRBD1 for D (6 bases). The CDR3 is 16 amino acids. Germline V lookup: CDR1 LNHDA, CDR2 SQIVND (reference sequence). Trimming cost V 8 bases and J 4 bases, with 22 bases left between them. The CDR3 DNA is TGTGCCAGTCCCGCTTCGGTCGGGACACTCGCAGATACGCAGTATTTT. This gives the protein CASPASVGTLADTQYF.

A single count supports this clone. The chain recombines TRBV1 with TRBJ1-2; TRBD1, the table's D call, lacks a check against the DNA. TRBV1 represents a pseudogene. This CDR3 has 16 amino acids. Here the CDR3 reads CTSSQEFIRDIYGYTF. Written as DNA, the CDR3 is TGCACCAGCAGCCAAGAATTCATCCGGGACATCTATGGCTACACCTTC.

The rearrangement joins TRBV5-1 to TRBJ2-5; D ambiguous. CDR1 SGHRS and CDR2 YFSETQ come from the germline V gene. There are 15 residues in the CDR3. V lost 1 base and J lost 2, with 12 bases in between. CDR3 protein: CASSLNSGVQETQYF. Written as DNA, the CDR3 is TGCGCCAGCAGCTTGAACTCCGGTGTGCAAGAGACCCAGTACTTC.

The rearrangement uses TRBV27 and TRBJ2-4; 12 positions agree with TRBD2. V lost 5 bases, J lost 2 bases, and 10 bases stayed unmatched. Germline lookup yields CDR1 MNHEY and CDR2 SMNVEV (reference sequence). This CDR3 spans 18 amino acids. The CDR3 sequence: CASSVPSGRAATKNIQYF. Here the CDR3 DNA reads TGTGCCAGCAGTGTCCCTAGCGGGAGGGCCGCGACCAAAAACATTCAGTACTTC.

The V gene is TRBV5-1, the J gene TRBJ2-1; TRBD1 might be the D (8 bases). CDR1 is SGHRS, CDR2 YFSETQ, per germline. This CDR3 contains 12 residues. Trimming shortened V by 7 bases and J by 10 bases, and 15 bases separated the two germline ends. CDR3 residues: CASGRGDREQFF. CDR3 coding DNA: TGCGCCAGCGGGAGGGGGGACAGGGAGCAGTTCTTC.